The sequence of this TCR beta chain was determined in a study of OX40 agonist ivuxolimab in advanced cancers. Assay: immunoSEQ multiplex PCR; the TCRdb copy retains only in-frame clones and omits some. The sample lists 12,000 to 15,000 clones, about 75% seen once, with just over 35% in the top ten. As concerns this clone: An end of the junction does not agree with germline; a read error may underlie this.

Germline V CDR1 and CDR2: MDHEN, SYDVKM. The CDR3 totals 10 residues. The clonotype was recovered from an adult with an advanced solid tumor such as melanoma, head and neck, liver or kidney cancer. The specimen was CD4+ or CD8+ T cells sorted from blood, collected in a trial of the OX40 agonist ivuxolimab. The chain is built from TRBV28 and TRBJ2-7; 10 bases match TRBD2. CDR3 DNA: TGCCTAGCGGGAGACTACGAGCAGTACTTC. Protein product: CLAGDYEQYF.